Listed below are T cell receptor beta chains from one sample, sequenced in a study of control samples from healthy donors and cancer patients. The repertoire was sequenced with immunoSEQ multiplex PCR; TCRdb's copy has only in-frame clones and lacks some. Among 100,000 to 150,000 clones listed, over 80% were seen once. The sequenced sample consisted of PBMCs. Every receptor here comes from a man older than 75 with head and neck cancer. Both conserved end residues are part of each CDR3. A D gene is named only where the DNA matches it firmly. The listing skips clone size in some rows; elsewhere it reads once, few, many or a size class.

clone_size	v_call	j_call	d_call	cdr3_nt	cdr3_aa
-	TRBV13	TRBJ2-7	-	TGTGCCAGCAGTCCCTTTAGGAGCCCCTACGAGCAGTACTTC	CASSPFRSPYEQYF
-	TRBV19	TRBJ1-5	-	TGTGCCAGTAACCCGATTAATCAGCCCCAGCATTTT	CASNPINQPQHF
-	TRBV2	TRBJ2-1	-	TGTGCCAGCATTAGGACAAACTACAATGAGCAGTTCTTC	CASIRTNYNEQFF
-	TRBV5-6	TRBJ2-3	-	TGTGCCAGCAGCCCGATGTTTCCAGATACGCAGTATTTT	CASSPMFPDTQYF
-	TRBV11-2	TRBJ2-3	-	TGTGCCAGCAGCTCAAGTGGTACAGGTTGGGGGACAGATACGCAGTATTTT	CASSSSGTGWGTDTQYF
-	TRBV5-5	TRBJ1-2	-	TGTGCCAGCAGCTTGGAGGCTGGCAGGGGTAACTATGGCTACACCTTC	CASSLEAGRGNYGYTF
-	TRBV5-4	TRBJ2-1	-	TGTGCCAGCAGCTTGGCCGCAGGGGTCCCCTACAATGAGCAGTTCTTC	CASSLAAGVPYNEQFF
-	TRBV29-1	TRBJ1-1	-	TGCAGCGTTGGGTGGGTCAACATGAACACTGAAGCTTTCTTT	CSVGWVNMNTEAFF
-	TRBV5-1	TRBJ1-1	-	TGCGCCAGCAGCCACACGTCGGGATCCACTGAAGCTTTCTTT	CASSHTSGSTEAFF
once	TRBV19	TRBJ2-4	TRBD1	TGTGCCAGTAGTATAGGGGGACAGGGGATTATTCAGTACTTC	CASSIGGQGIIQYF
-	TRBV7-2	TRBJ1-2	-	TGTGCCAGCAGCCCTACGGGCCGCAACTATGGCTACACCTTC	CASSPTGRNYGYTF
-	TRBV6-5	TRBJ2-7	TRBD2	TGTGCCAGCAGTTACGGGACTAGCGGGATATACGAGCAGTACTTC	CASSYGTSGIYEQYF
-	TRBV5-1	TRBJ2-1	TRBD1	TGCGCCAGCAGCTTGGACGGGACAGGGTACAATGAGCAGTTCTTC	CASSLDGTGYNEQFF
-	TRBV18	TRBJ1-2	-	TGTGCCAGCTCACCACCCAACTATGGCTACACCTTC	CASSPPNYGYTF
-	TRBV7-2	TRBJ1-2	-	TGTGCCAGCAGCTTACAGGGCCGGAACTATGGCTACACCTTC	CASSLQGRNYGYTF
once	TRBV11-2	TRBJ2-2	-	TGTGCCAGCAGCTTATTGAGGGGGAGGGAGCTGTTTTTT	CASSLLRGRELFF
-	TRBV7-9	TRBJ2-7	-	TGTGCCAGCAGCTTAGGGATAAGCTCCTACGAGCAGTACTTC	CASSLGISSYEQYF
-	TRBV19	TRBJ2-7	-	TGTGCCAGTAGCCTATACGGCAGCTTACCTTACGAGCAGTACTTC	CASSLYGSLPYEQYF
few	TRBV5-1	TRBJ2-5	-	TGCGCCAGCAGCGTTATCTCGAGGGAGACCCAGTACTTC	CASSVISRETQYF
once	TRBV7-8	TRBJ2-7	-	TGTGCCAGCAGCTTAATCGGGCAGAGCGGAAACGAGCAGTACTTC	CASSLIGQSGNEQYF
-	TRBV11-3	TRBJ2-5	TRBD1	TGTGCCAGCAGCAGGGGGCGACAAGAGACCCAGTACTTC	CASSRGRQETQYF
-	TRBV5-1	TRBJ2-5	TRBD1	TGCGCCAGCAGCGTCAATACAGGGGAGGAGACCCAGTACTTC	CASSVNTGEETQYF
-	TRBV5-6	TRBJ2-1	TRBD2	TGTGCCAGCAGCGCGTGGACTAGCGGGAGCCTATACAATGAGCAGTTCTTC	CASSAWTSGSLYNEQFF
-	TRBV25-1	TRBJ1-2	-	TGTGCCAGCAGCGACGGGAGGGGTCTATACACCTTC	CASSDGRGLYTF
-	TRBV10-1	TRBJ2-7	-	TGCGCCAGCAGTGCAGGGAATACCTACGAGCAGTACTTC	CASSAGNTYEQYF
-	TRBV5-6	TRBJ2-3	-	TGTGCCAGCAGCTTGTTGGGACTTTACACAGATACGCAGTATTTT	CASSLLGLYTDTQYF
once	TRBV7-9	TRBJ2-3	TRBD2	TGTGCCAGCAGCTTCAGCGGGGGGGCAGTGAGAGGCACAGATACGCAGTATTTT	CASSFSGGAVRGTDTQYF
-	TRBV21-1	TRBJ2-7	-	TGTGCCAGCAGCAAAGCGATGGGGGGTGTGGGGACTAGCGGGAGCCCTCTCTCCTACGAGCAGTACTTC	CASSKAMGGVGTSGSPLSYEQYF
once	TRBV14	TRBJ1-2	TRBD1	TGTGCCAGCAGCCGAGACAGGGGGGGCTATGGCTACACCTTC	CASSRDRGGYGYTF
-	TRBV18	TRBJ1-3	-	TGTGCCAGCTCACCAATAGGGACTGGAAACACCATATATTTT	CASSPIGTGNTIYF
-	TRBV3-1/TRBV3-2	TRBJ1-2	TRBD1	TGTGCCAGCAGCCAATCTCGAACAGGGGACTATGGCTACACCTTC	CASSQSRTGDYGYTF
-	TRBV4-1	TRBJ2-5	-	TGCGCCAGCAGCCGTTTCTCGACGGGGGAGACCCAGTACTTC	CASSRFSTGETQYF
-	TRBV5-1	TRBJ2-1	-	TGCGCCAGCAGCCTCACGATTAAGGTGGGCCTATATATTGAGCAGTTCTTC	CASSLTIKVGLYIEQFF
-	TRBV4-1	TRBJ1-3	-	TGCGCCAGCAGCCAAACCTTCTTGGGGGTGTGGACAGCCCTGGAAAACACCATATATTTT	CASSQTFLGVWTALENTIYF
-	TRBV12-5	TRBJ1-1	TRBD1	TGTGCTAGTGGTAGACAGGGGAACACTGAAGCTTTCTTT	CASGRQGNTEAFF
few	TRBV18	TRBJ2-7	TRBD1	TGTGCCAGCTCAGCTCCGGGACAGGGGGACAATTCCTACGAGCAGTACTTC	CASSAPGQGDNSYEQYF
-	TRBV19	TRBJ1-5	-	TGTGCCAGTTCACTACAGGGTCTGAGTCAGCCCCAGCATTTT	CASSLQGLSQPQHF
-	TRBV24-1	TRBJ1-1	-	TGTGCCACCAGTGCATCAGAGAAACCTGAAGCTTTCTTT	CATSASEKPEAFF
-	TRBV2	TRBJ2-6	-	TGTGCCAGCAGTGTACAGCCTTCTGGGGCCAACGTCCTGACTTTC	CASSVQPSGANVLTF
-	TRBV28	TRBJ1-2	-	TGTGCCAGCAGTCCCGGCGGTCATGGCTACACCTTC	CASSPGGHGYTF
-	TRBV7-2	TRBJ2-7	TRBD2	TGTGCCAGCAGCTTAGAGATAGGGGCGGGAGTTGGCGAGCAGTACTTC	CASSLEIGAGVGEQYF
-	TRBV6-5	TRBJ2-7	-	TGTGCCAGCAGCCTACAGGGTACGGGGGAGCAGTACTTC	CASSLQGTGEQYF
-	TRBV30	TRBJ1-4	-	TGTGCCTGGAGTGCGCAGATTAATGAAAAACTGTTTTTT	CAWSAQINEKLFF
once	TRBV30	TRBJ1-6	-	TGTGCCTGGAGAGCGATGACAGGCGGGAATTCACCCCTCCACTTT	CAWRAMTGGNSPLHF
-	TRBV7-2	TRBJ2-7	-	TGTGCCAGCAGCGCCACAGGGATCTCCTACGAGCAGTACTTC	CASSATGISYEQYF
-	TRBV5-1	TRBJ2-2	-	TGCGCCAGCAGCTTGGACAGGGCCCGGGACACCGGGGAGCTGTTTTTT	CASSLDRARDTGELFF
-	TRBV11-2	TRBJ2-1	-	TGTGCCAGCAGCTTAGAGAGTAGTTCCAATGAGCAGTTCTTC	CASSLESSSNEQFF
-	TRBV7-9	TRBJ2-3	-	TGTGCCAGCAGCTTAAAACGGGAGACGACAGATACGCAGTATTTT	CASSLKRETTDTQYF
-	TRBV3-1/TRBV3-2	TRBJ1-5	-	TGTGCCAGCAGCCGGCGTGGGGGAGGGCCCCAGCATTTT	CASSRRGGGPQHF